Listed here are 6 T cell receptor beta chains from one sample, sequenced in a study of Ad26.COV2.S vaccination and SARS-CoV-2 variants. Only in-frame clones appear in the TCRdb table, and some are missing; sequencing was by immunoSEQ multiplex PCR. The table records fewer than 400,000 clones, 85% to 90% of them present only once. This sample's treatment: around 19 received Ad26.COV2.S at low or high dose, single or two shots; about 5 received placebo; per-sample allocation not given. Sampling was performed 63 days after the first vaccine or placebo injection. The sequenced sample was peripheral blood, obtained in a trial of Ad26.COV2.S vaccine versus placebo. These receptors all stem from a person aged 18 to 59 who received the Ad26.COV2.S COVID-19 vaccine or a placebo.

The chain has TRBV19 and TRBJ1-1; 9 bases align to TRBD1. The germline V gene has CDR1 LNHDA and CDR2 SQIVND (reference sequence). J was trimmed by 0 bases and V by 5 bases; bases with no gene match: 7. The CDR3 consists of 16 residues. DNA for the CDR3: TGTGCCAGTAGTCCGGCGACAGGGGGGCTGAACACTGAAGCTTTCTTT. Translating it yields CASSPATGGLNTEAFF.

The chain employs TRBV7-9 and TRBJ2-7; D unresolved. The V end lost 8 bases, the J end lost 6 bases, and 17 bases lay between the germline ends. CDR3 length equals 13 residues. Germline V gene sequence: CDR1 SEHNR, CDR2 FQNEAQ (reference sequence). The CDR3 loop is CASEALNPSEQYF. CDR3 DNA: TGTGCCAGCGAAGCACTAAACCCTTCCGAGCAGTACTTC.

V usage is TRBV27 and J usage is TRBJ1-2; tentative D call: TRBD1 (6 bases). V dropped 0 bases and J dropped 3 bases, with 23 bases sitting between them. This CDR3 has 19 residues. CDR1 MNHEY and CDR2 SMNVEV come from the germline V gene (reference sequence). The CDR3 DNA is TGTGCCAGCAGTTTATCAATCGGGAACACCAGGGGAGAGGACTATGGCTACACCTTC. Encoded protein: CASSLSIGNTRGEDYGYTF.

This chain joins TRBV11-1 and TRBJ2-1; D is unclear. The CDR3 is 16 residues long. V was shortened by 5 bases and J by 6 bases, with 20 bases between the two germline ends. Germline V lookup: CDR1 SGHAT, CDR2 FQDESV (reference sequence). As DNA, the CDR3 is TGTGCCAGCAGCGATGCTTCTACCCGTCCCGGCAATGAGCAGTTCTTC. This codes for CASSDASTRPGNEQFF. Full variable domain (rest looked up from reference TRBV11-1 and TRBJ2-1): EAEVAQSPRYKITEKSQAVAFWCDPISGHATLYWYRQILGQGPELLVQFQDESVVDDSQLPKDRFSAERLKGVDSTLKIQPAELGDSAMYLCASSDASTRPGNEQFFGPGTRLTVL.

This CDR3 is CASSLESGNDYGYTF. The CDR3 DNA follows: TGCGCCAGCAGCTTGGAATCGGGGAATGACTATGGCTACACCTTC. J is TRBJ1-2 and V is TRBV5-1; D uncertain. Germline CDR1 reads SGHRS; CDR2 reads YFSETQ. The CDR3 is 15 amino acids. V was shortened by 0 bases and J by 3 bases, with 12 bases between the two germline ends.

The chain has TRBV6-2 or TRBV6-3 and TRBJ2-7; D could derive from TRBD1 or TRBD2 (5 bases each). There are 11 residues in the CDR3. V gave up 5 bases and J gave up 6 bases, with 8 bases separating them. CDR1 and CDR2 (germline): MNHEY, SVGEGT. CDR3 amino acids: CASSHGGEQYF. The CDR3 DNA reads TGTGCCAGCAGTCATGGGGGCGAGCAGTACTTC.